These 22 T cell receptor beta chains share one sample of origin, sequenced in a study of blood T cell repertoires in COVID-19. Repertoires were generated with immunoSEQ multiplex PCR, while TCRdb's copy carries only in-frame clones and drops some. The sample records around 140,000 clones, 81% being singletons. Sequencing used peripheral blood. These receptors were obtained from a human donor in a cohort sampled during active COVID-19.

This clone was seen once. The chain combines TRBV12-3 or TRBV12-4 with TRBJ2-7; 11 positions match TRBD1. The CDR3 spans 13 residues. Trimming removed 6 bases from V and 9 bases from J; junction bases left unmatched: 7. The CDR3 bases are TGTGCCAGCAGACCACCGGGACAGGGGGTGCAGTACTTC. Protein product: CASRPPGQGVQYF.

The rearrangement links TRBV11-2 to TRBJ1-1; D is unclear. The CDR3 extends over 13 amino acids. The V end was cut by 2 bases, the J end by 6 bases, with 10 bases between. CDR1 SGHAT and CDR2 FQNNGV come from the germline V gene. CDR3 nucleotides: TGTGCCAGCAGCTTAACAGCATATGCTGAAGCTTTCTTT. Translation gives CASSLTAYAEAFF.

The chain recombines TRBV5-4 with TRBJ1-6; D is perhaps TRBD1 (6 bases). Trimming left V 3 bases short and J 8 bases short, with 15 bases between. CDR3 length: 15 residues. Germline lookup yields CDR1 SGHNT and CDR2 YYREEE (reference sequence). The CDR3 here is CASSSGGPADSPLHF. In DNA form, the CDR3 reads TGTGCCAGCAGCTCGGGGGGCCCGGCCGATTCACCCCTCCACTTT. The full variable domain, rest sourced from reference TRBV5-4 and TRBJ1-6, is ETGVTQSPTHLIKTRGQQVTLRCSSQSGHNTVSWYQQALGQGPQFIFQYYREEENGRGNFPPRFSGLQFPNYSSELNVNALELDDSALYLCASSSGGPADSPLHFGNGTRLTVT.

This sequence joins TRBV2 and TRBJ1-1, with TRBD1 matching 8 bases. After removal of 6 bases from V and 4 bases from J, the junction contained 4 bases not matched to a gene. CDR3 length: 13 amino acids. Per the germline V gene, CDR1 is SNHLY and CDR2 is FYNNEI. CDR3 sequence (DNA): TGTGCCAGCAGCCGACAGGGGACCACTGAAGCTTTCTTT. It yields the protein CASSRQGTTEAFF.

The chain carries TRBV5-4 and TRBJ1-2; 10 positions agree with TRBD1. Per the germline V gene, CDR1 is SGHNT and CDR2 is YYREEE (reference sequence). With 0 bases clipped from V and 4 bases from J, the junction kept 9 bases outside the gene matches. The CDR3 covers 17 residues. The CDR3, as DNA: TGTGCCAGCAGCTTGGGGGGACAGGGGAAGGGAATCTATGGCTACACCTTC. Residues: CASSLGGQGKGIYGYTF.

This clone was detected only once. The chain couples TRBV19 to TRBJ2-3; 12 nucleotides agree with TRBD2. The CDR3 contains 14 residues. J gave up 4 bases and V 7 bases, and 3 bases lay outside the gene matches. Germline loops: CDR1 LNHDA, CDR2 SQIVND (reference sequence). CDR3 region: CASTRTSGADTQYF. The CDR3, as DNA: TGTGCCAGTACCCGGACTAGCGGGGCAGATACGCAGTATTTT. Filled out from reference TRBV19 and TRBJ2-3, the complete variable domain reads DGGITQSPKYLFRKEGQNVTLSCEQNLNHDAMYWYRQDPGQGLRLIYYSQIVNDFQKGDIAEGYSVSREKKESFPLTVTSAQKNPTAFYLCASTRTSGADTQYFGPGTRLTVL.

This sequence joins TRBV18 and TRBJ2-7; weak D call: TRBD2 (7 bases). This CDR3 has 15 amino acids. V was shortened by 3 bases and J by 3 bases, with 15 bases between the two germline ends. Germline V gene lookup returns CDR1 KGHSH and CDR2 LQKENI. The CDR3 spells CASSPGGGQFYEQYF. In DNA, the CDR3 is TGTGCCAGCTCACCGGGAGGGGGTCAATTCTACGAGCAGTACTTC.

The genes are TRBV7-9 and TRBJ1-4; 8 nucleotides match TRBD1. Germline loops: CDR1 SEHNR, CDR2 FQNEAQ (reference sequence). V lost 4 bases to trimming and J lost 7 bases; unmatched junction nucleotides: 8. The CDR3 is 15 amino acids. The CDR3 DNA sequence: TGTGCCAGCAGCTCTGACAGGGGACTTAGTGAAAAACTGTTTTTT. It encodes CASSSDRGLSEKLFF.

The V gene is TRBV3-1 (or the pseudogene TRBV3-2), the J gene TRBJ2-7, with D tentatively TRBD1 (6 bases). The CDR3 sequence is 15 residues long. The V end was cut by 0 bases, the J end by 2 bases, with 11 bases between. CDR1 LGHDT and CDR2 YNNKEL come from the germline V gene (reference sequence). CDR3 protein: CASSQDPNRAYEQYF. The CDR3 DNA follows: TGTGCCAGCAGCCAAGATCCGAACAGGGCCTACGAGCAGTACTTC.

The chain employs TRBV15 and TRBJ2-3; 12 nucleotides line up with TRBD2. Germline assignment: CDR1 LNHNV and CDR2 YYDKDF (reference sequence). The CDR3 is 16 residues long. V dropped 5 bases and J dropped 5; count of bases not matched to a gene: 8. The CDR3 DNA reads TGTGCCACCAGCGAGGGACCGGGACTAGCGGGAGATACGCAGTATTTT. Translation: CATSEGPGLAGDTQYF.

J is TRBJ2-7 and V is TRBV4-3; D is uncertain. Germline V CDR1 and CDR2: LGHNA, YSLEER. This CDR3 has 15 residues. The V gene lost 0 bases and the J gene lost 2 bases, with 11 bases spanning the gap. The CDR3: CASSQDPARTYEQYF. The CDR3 bases are TGCGCCAGCAGCCAAGATCCCGCTAGGACCTACGAGCAGTACTTC.

The rearrangement uses TRBV7-9 and TRBJ2-7; TRBD1 matches 9 bases. Trimming took 6 bases from V and 6 from J; bases not matched to a gene: 12. There are 15 residues in the CDR3. Germline CDR1 is SEHNR and CDR2 is FQNEAQ (reference sequence). CDR3 sequence reads: CASRLAGTGNTEQYF. DNA for the CDR3: TGTGCCAGCAGATTGGCCGGGACAGGGAACACCGAGCAGTACTTC.

The chain uses TRBV5-1 and TRBJ2-7; weak D call: TRBD1 (6 bases). This CDR3 region has 14 residues. The germline V gene has CDR1 SGHRS and CDR2 YFSETQ. With 4 bases removed from V and 4 bases from J, the gap between germline ends came to 15 bases. CDR3 in DNA: TGCGCCAGCAGCCACCAAGGACAGAGTTACGAGCAGTACTTC. Its translation is CASSHQGQSYEQYF.

The genes are TRBV7-2 and TRBJ2-7; D gene unclear. The CDR3 has 14 amino acids. V shed 2 bases and J shed 4 bases, with 12 bases lying between them. Germline V gene data show CDR1 as SGHTA and CDR2 as FQGNSA. The CDR3 bases are TGTGCCAGCAGCTTATGGGTGACGGGTTACGAGCAGTACTTC. Translation gives CASSLWVTGYEQYF.

This clone was observed a single time. CDR3 DNA: TGCGCCAGCAGCCAAGCCGGGACAGGATCCTACGAGCAGTACTTC. Translation gives CASSQAGTGSYEQYF. V usage is TRBV4-3 and J usage is TRBJ2-7; 8 nucleotides line up with TRBD1. The length of the CDR3 is 15 residues. Germline-derived CDR1 and CDR2 are LGHNA and YSLEER. The junction had 3 bases not matched to a gene; V was cut back by 1 base and J by 1 base.

This clone was detected only a few times. This chain uses TRBV28 with TRBJ2-2, with 8 bases matching TRBD2. Trimming removed 5 bases from V and 7 bases from J; junction bases left unmatched: 9. CDR1 is MDHEN, CDR2 SYDVKM, per germline. The CDR3 has 15 residues. The CDR3 bases are TGTGCCAGCAGTCTCAAGCGGGAGTGGGGCGGGGAGCTGTTTTTT. This codes for CASSLKREWGGELFF.

The rearrangement uses TRBV12-3 or TRBV12-4 and TRBJ2-1; D gene unclear. The V end lost 2 bases, the J end lost 6 bases, and 8 bases lay between the germline ends. This CDR3 is built from 13 residues. The CDR3 protein is CASSLSPRNEQFF. Here the CDR3 DNA reads TGTGCCAGCAGTTTAAGCCCCCGCAATGAGCAGTTCTTC.

The chain links TRBV29-1 to TRBJ2-1; 11 bases line up with TRBD2. V lost 2 bases and J lost 8; bases outside the gene matches: 11. Germline V gene sequence: CDR1 SQVTM, CDR2 ANQGSEA. The CDR3 loop spans 16 amino acids. As DNA, the CDR3 is TGCAGCGTTGAACCCAAACTAGCGGGAGAGATCTATGAGCAGTTCTTC. It codes for CSVEPKLAGEIYEQFF.

V gene TRBV28 combines with J gene TRBJ2-7; TRBD1 aligns across 7 bases. V was pared by 8 bases and J by 4 bases, with 8 bases of the junction left unmatched. Germline loops: CDR1 MDHEN, CDR2 SYDVKM. The CDR3 covers 13 residues. The CDR3: CASLETGFYEQYF. The CDR3 DNA follows: TGTGCCAGCCTGGAGACAGGGTTTTACGAGCAGTACTTC.

J is TRBJ2-2 and V is TRBV5-1; the D gene is possibly TRBD1 (6 bases). CDR1 and CDR2 (germline): SGHRS, YFSETQ. Trimming took off 1 base at V and 0 bases at J, with 13 bases between the two ends. The CDR3 runs to 17 residues. The CDR3 sequence: CASSLSAGTSNTGELFF. The CDR3, as DNA: TGCGCCAGCAGCTTGAGCGCCGGGACATCGAACACCGGGGAGCTGTTTTTT.

The gene calls are TRBV2 and TRBJ2-7; a weak D match, TRBD2 (6 bases). The CDR3 loop spans 12 amino acids. From germline, CDR1 is SNHLY and CDR2 FYNNEI. V was pared by 7 bases and J by 3 bases, with 10 bases between. In DNA, the CDR3 is TGTGCCAGCAAGATCGGGAGCTACGAGCAGTACTTC. Translation: CASKIGSYEQYF. The full variable domain, completed using reference TRBV2 and TRBJ2-7, is EPEVTQTPSHQVTQMGQEVILRCVPISNHLYFYWYRQILGQKVEFLVSFYNNEISEKSEIFDDQFSVERPDGSNFTLKIRSTKLEDSAMYFCASKIGSYEQYFGPGTRLTVT.

V usage is TRBV3-1 (or the pseudogene TRBV3-2) and J usage is TRBJ2-1; 13 nucleotides match TRBD2. The CDR3 is made up of 16 amino acids. CDR1 and CDR2 from the germline V gene are LGHDT and YNNKEL (reference sequence). V lost 4 bases and J lost 4; bases outside the gene matches: 4. CDR3 DNA sequence: TGTGCCAGCAGCCCGTCGGGACTAGCGGGATACAATGAGCAGTTCTTC. It codes for CASSPSGLAGYNEQFF.